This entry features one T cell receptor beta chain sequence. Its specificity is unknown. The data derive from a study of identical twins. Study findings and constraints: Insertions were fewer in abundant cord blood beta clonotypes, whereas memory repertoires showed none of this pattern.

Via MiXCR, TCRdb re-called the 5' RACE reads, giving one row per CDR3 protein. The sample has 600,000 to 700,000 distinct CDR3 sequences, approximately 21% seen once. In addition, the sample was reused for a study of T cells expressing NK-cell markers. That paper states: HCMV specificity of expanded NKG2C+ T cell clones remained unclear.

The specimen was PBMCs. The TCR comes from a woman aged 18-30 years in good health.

Here the CDR3 DNA reads TGCAGTGCTTTAGGGACCGCCGGAGATAATGAAAAACTGTTTTTT. Translated: CSALGTAGDNEKLFF. This rearrangement joins TRBV20-1 to TRBJ1-4; D is perhaps TRBD1 (5 bases). V shed 5 bases and J shed 4 bases, with 17 bases lying between them. CDR1 DFQATT and CDR2 SNEGSKA come from the germline V gene (reference sequence). The CDR3 contains 15 residues.